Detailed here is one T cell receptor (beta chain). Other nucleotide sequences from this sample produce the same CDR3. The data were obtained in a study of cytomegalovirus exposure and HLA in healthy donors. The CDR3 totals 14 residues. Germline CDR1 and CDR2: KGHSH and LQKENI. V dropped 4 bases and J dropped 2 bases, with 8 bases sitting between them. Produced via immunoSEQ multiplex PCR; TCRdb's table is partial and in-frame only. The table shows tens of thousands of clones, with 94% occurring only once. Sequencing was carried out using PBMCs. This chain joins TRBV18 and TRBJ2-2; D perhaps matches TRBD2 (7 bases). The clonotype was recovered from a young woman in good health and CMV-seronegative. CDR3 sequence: CASSRGGNTGELFF. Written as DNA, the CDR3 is TGTGCCAGCTCACGCGGGGGCAACACCGGGGAGCTGTTTTTT.